This T cell receptor beta chain is from a study of human thymus T cells. Clones were sequenced by immunoSEQ multiplex PCR, and TCRdb holds only the in-frame ones, with some missing. The sample lists approximately 46,000 clones, around 93% seen once, with approximately 0.18% in the top ten. The clonotype originates from a girl under two years old with a congenital heart defect but otherwise immunologically healthy. Material for sequencing was blood.

The CDR3 sequence: CASSFPGQVYGYTF. The CDR3 DNA is TGTGCCAGCAGTTTCCCCGGACAGGTTTATGGCTACACCTTC. The rearrangement links TRBV28 to TRBJ1-2; 7 bases agree with TRBD1. The CDR3 spans 14 residues. V lost 3 bases to trimming and J lost 5 bases; unmatched junction nucleotides: 6. Germline CDR1 is MDHEN and CDR2 is SYDVKM.